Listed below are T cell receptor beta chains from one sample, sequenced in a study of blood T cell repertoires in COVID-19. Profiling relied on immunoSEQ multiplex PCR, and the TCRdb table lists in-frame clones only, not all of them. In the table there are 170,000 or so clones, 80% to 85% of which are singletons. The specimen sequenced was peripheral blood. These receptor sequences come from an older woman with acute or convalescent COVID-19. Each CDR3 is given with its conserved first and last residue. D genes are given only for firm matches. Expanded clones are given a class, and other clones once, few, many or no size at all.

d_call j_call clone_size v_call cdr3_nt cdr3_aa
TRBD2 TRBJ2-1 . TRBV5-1 TGCGCCAGCAGCTTGGTAGCGGGGGCCGAAAATGAGCAGTTCTTC CASSLVAGAENEQFF
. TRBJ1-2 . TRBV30 TGTGCCTGGAGTGTATCAAGGGGAGGCTACACCTTC CAWSVSRGGYTF
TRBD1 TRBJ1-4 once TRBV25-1 TGTGCCAGCAACAGGGGACAGAATGAAAAACTGTTTTTT CASNRGQNEKLFF
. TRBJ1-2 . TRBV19 TGTGCCAGTAAGCTTGCGACAGGCTCTAACTATGGCTACACCTTC CASKLATGSNYGYTF
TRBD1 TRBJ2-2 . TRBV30 TGTGCCTGGAGTGTACTTAACAGGGGGCCCGGGGAGCTGTTTTTT CAWSVLNRGPGELFF
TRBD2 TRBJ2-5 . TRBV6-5 TGTGCCATGCATAGCGGGGGGGCTGGAGAGACCCAGTACTTC CAMHSGGAGETQYF
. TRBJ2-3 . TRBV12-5 TGTGCTAGTGCCAGAACGGCTAGCGCCGATACGCAGTATTTT CASARTASADTQYF
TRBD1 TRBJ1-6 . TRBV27 TGTGCCACCCTAAACCGACAGGGAAACCATTCACCCCTCCACTTT CATLNRQGNHSPLHF
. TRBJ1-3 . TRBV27 TGTGCCAGCAGTTTAAGGAGCCCATACTCTGGAAACACCATATATTTT CASSLRSPYSGNTIYF
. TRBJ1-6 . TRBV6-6 TGTGCCAGCACTTTACGGGCCGGGGAGGAGTCACCCCTCCACTTT CASTLRAGEESPLHF
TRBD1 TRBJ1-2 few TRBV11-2 TGTGCCAGCAGCTTAGCCCCAGGGGGCACAAAGTCGGATGGCTACACCTTC CASSLAPGGTKSDGYTF
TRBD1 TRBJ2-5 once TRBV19 TGTGCCAGTAGTCCCGCTAGACAGGGGCCCTACCAAGAGACCCAGTACTTC CASSPARQGPYQETQYF
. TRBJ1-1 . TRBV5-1 TGCGCCAGCAGCTGGGGGGGCACTGAAGCTTTCTTT CASSWGGTEAFF
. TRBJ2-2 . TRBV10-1 TGCGCCAGCAGTGAGAACACCCTCACGAACACCGGGGAGCTGTTTTTT CASSENTLTNTGELFF
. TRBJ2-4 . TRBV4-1 TGCGCCAGCAGCCAAGATAGTCGGTACCGGGGGACTGGAAACATTCAGTACTTC CASSQDSRYRGTGNIQYF
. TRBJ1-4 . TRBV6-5 TGTGCCAGCAGCGGAACAGGGCCGGGGGGCGAAAAACTGTTTTTT CASSGTGPGGEKLFF
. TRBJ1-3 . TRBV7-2 TGTGCCAGCAGCCCGCGTGAGTTCTCTGGAAACACCATATATTTT CASSPREFSGNTIYF
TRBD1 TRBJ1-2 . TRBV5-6 TGTGCCAGCAGCTTAGTAGGGGGCGGCTACACCTTC CASSLVGGGYTF
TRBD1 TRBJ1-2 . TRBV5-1 TGCGCCAGCAGCTTGGGCGGGACAGGGGACTATGGCTACACCTTC CASSLGGTGDYGYTF
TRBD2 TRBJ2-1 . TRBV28 TGTGCCAGCAGCCTACACTCTAGCGGGGGCTACAATGAGCAGTTCTTC CASSLHSSGGYNEQFF
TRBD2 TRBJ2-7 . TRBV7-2 TGTGCCAGCAGCTTCCTAGCGGGGGGCTCCTACGAGCAGTACTTC CASSFLAGGSYEQYF
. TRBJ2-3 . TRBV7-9 TGTGCCAGCAGCCGGGGGGATACGCAGTATTTT CASSRGDTQYF
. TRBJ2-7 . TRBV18 TGTGCCAGCTCACCACGTGGTAGCGGCTCCTACGAGCAGTACTTC CASSPRGSGSYEQYF
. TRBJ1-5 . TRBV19 TGTGCCAGTAGTGTAGACGGGAGGAACGAGCCCCAGCATTTT CASSVDGRNEPQHF
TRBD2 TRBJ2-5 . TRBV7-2 TGTGCCAGCAGCGCAGGACTAGCGGGGGGGTTAACCCAGTACTTC CASSAGLAGGLTQYF
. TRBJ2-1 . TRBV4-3 TGCGCCAGCAGCCGGGCGGGGAATGAGCAGTTCTTC CASSRAGNEQFF
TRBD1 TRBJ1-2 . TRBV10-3 TGTGCCATCAGAGGACAGGGTACCTCCTATGGCTACACCTTC CAIRGQGTSYGYTF
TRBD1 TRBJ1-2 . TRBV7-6 TGTGCCAGCAGCTTAGGGGGAACAGGGGGATCTCTCGGCTACACCTTC CASSLGGTGGSLGYTF
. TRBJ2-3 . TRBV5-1 TGCGCCAGCAGCTTGGGCGGCAGTGCCCTTAGCACAGATACGCAGTATTTT CASSLGGSALSTDTQYF
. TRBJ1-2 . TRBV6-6 TGTGCCAGCAGTTACTCGTCAGGGCCTCCCTATGGCTACACCTTC CASSYSSGPPYGYTF
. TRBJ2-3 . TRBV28 TGTGCCAGCAGTTTCGGGTCAGATACGCAGTATTTT CASSFGSDTQYF